A selection of T cell receptor beta chains follows, all from one sample in a study of blood T cells in healthy people across ages. TCRdb reprocessed the 5' RACE reads via MiXCR and lists one record per CDR3 protein. The table shows about 1.1 million distinct CDR3 sequences, with about two fifths occurring only once. Sequencing input: blood. The receptor source for this set is a man aged 18 to 29 in good health. The CDR3 runs from the conserved cysteine through the conserved F or W. D genes are given only for firm matches. Rows may omit the clone size; those that give it use once, few, many or a size class.

D | length | J | size | V | CDR3 | DNA
NA | 17 | TRBJ1-6 | NA | TRBV6-6 | CASSYSSAPLANSPLHF | TGTGCCAGCAGTTACTCGTCCGCCCCTTTGGCTAATTCACCCCTCCACTTT
TRBD1 | 13 | TRBJ1-1 | many | TRBV12-3/TRBV12-4 | CASSRGRDTEAFF | TGTGCCAGCAGCAGGGGGCGGGACACTGAAGCTTTCTTT
TRBD2 | 16 | TRBJ2-3 | many | TRBV20-1 | CSARPRLAGAKDTQYF | TGCAGTGCTAGACCTAGACTAGCGGGGGCTAAAGATACGCAGTATTTT
NA | 13 | TRBJ1-1 | once | TRBV3-1 | CASSHGQPTEAFF | TGTGCCAGCAGCCATGGACAGCCGACTGAAGCTTTCTTT
NA | 15 | TRBJ1-1 | NA | TRBV27 | CASSFLGGQGTEAFF | TGTGCCAGCAGTTTCCTCGGGGGGCAGGGCACTGAAGCTTTCTTT
NA | 14 | TRBJ1-1 | few | TRBV4-2 | CASSPREENTEAFF | TGTGCCAGCAGCCCCAGGGAAGAGAACACTGAAGCTTTCTTT
TRBD1 | 13 | TRBJ2-1 | NA | TRBV25-1 | CASSRRTGETQFF | TGTGCCAGCAGCAGGAGGACAGGAGAGACCCAGTTCTTC
NA | 18 | TRBJ2-7 | NA | TRBV25-1 | CASSEPYYRATSYNEQYF | TGTGCCAGCAGTGAACCCTACTACAGGGCAACCTCCTACAATGAGCAGTACTTC
TRBD1 | 16 | TRBJ2-7 | NA | TRBV20-1 | CSARDTGTGSSYEQYF | TGCAGTGCTAGAGACACTGGGACAGGGAGCTCCTACGAGCAGTACTTC
TRBD2 | 17 | TRBJ2-4 | NA | TRBV6-5 | CASTLVTSGGAKNIQYF | TGTGCCAGCACCCTTGTAACCTCGGGGGGAGCCAAAAACATTCAGTACTTC
NA | 16 | TRBJ2-6 | few | TRBV18 | CASSPLGDSGANVLTF | TGTGCCAGCTCACCACTCGGGGACTCTGGGGCCAACGTCCTGACTTTC
NA | 13 | TRBJ2-7 | NA | TRBV4-2 | CASRQGLFYEQYF | TGTGCCAGCAGGCAGGGTCTTTTTTACGAGCAGTACTTC
NA | 13 | TRBJ2-1 | NA | TRBV5-1 | CASSLNIGETQFF | TGCGCCAGCAGCTTAAACATTGGGGAGACCCAGTTCTTC
NA | 16 | TRBJ2-7 | NA | TRBV5-1 | CASSPGSGRTTYEQYF | TGCGCCAGCAGCCCGGGGAGCGGACGGACCACCTACGAGCAGTACTTC
NA | 14 | TRBJ1-4 | NA | TRBV25-1 | CASSGRPTNEKLFF | TGTGCCAGCAGTGGCAGGCCAACTAATGAAAAACTGTTTTTT
NA | 16 | TRBJ2-3 | NA | TRBV4-2 | CASSQDPPGPADTQYF | TGTGCCAGCAGCCAAGATCCCCCGGGACCAGCGGATACGCAGTATTTT
NA | 17 | TRBJ2-5 | few | TRBV7-6 | CASSLRSGEKRGETQYF | TGTGCCAGCAGCTTAAGATCGGGCGAGAAACGGGGCGAGACCCAGTACTTC
NA | 14 | TRBJ2-3 | few | TRBV12-3/TRBV12-4 | CASRGPLSTDTQYF | TGTGCCAGCAGGGGACCTCTGAGCACAGATACGCAGTATTTT
NA | 13 | TRBJ2-7 | NA | TRBV3-1 | CASSQIRGLEQYF | TGTGCCAGCAGCCAGATACGGGGCCTGGAGCAGTACTTC
TRBD1 | 15 | TRBJ2-1 | NA | TRBV18 | CASSPRDRGRNEQFF | TGTGCCAGCTCACCACGAGACAGGGGCAGGAATGAGCAGTTCTTC
NA | 14 | TRBJ2-7 | few | TRBV12-3/TRBV12-4 | CASTPRDGFNEQYF | TGTGCCAGCACCCCGAGGGACGGCTTTAACGAGCAGTACTTC
TRBD1 | 14 | TRBJ2-7 | NA | TRBV12-5 | CASGRQGVAHEQYF | TGTGCTAGTGGGAGACAGGGGGTCGCCCACGAGCAGTACTTC
TRBD1 | 16 | TRBJ1-2 | NA | TRBV27 | CASSFYARGANYGYTF | TGTGCCAGCAGTTTCTACGCCAGGGGGGCGAACTATGGCTACACCTTC
NA | 13 | TRBJ1-4 | NA | TRBV7-2 | CASSFPVNEKLFF | TGTGCCAGCAGCTTTCCGGTTAATGAAAAACTGTTTTTT
TRBD2 | 16 | TRBJ2-3 | many | TRBV7-2 | CASSYRTSGPTDTQYF | TGTGCCAGCAGCTACAGGACTAGCGGCCCCACAGATACGCAGTATTTT
NA | 14 | TRBJ1-4 | NA | TRBV4-1 | CASSQDDRHEKLFF | TGCGCCAGCAGCCAAGATGATAGGCATGAAAAACTGTTTTTT
TRBD1 | 13 | TRBJ1-2 | few | TRBV27 | CASSLGTGVGYTF | TGTGCCAGCAGTTTAGGGACAGGGGTTGGCTACACCTTC
NA | 11 | TRBJ1-2 | NA | TRBV20-1 | CSARIGTGYTF | TGCAGTGCTAGGATAGGGACTGGCTACACCTTC
TRBD1 | 17 | TRBJ1-1 | NA | TRBV7-8 | CASSLVVTGGDSKQAFF | TGTGCCAGCAGCTTAGTTGTTACAGGGGGTGATTCGAAACAAGCTTTCTTT
TRBD2 | 15 | TRBJ2-1 | NA | TRBV20-1 | CSAKSGGHSYNEQFF | TGCAGTGCTAAGAGCGGGGGGCACTCCTACAACGAGCAGTTCTTC
NA | 14 | TRBJ1-4 | NA | TRBV25-1 | CASSELGGNEKLFF | TGTGCCAGCAGTGAGCTAGGAGGTAATGAAAAACTGTTTTTT
TRBD1 | 16 | TRBJ1-5 | NA | TRBV12-3/TRBV12-4 | CASSSTGGWGNQPQHF | TGTGCCAGCAGTTCCACAGGGGGCTGGGGCAATCAGCCCCAGCATTTT
TRBD1 | 18 | TRBJ1-1 | NA | TRBV7-3 | CASKFWTGARVTYTEAFF | TGTGCCAGCAAGTTCTGGACAGGGGCGCGGGTCACCTACACTGAAGCTTTCTTT
NA | 11 | TRBJ1-1 | NA | TRBV3-1 | CASGQEGRGFF | TGTGCCAGCGGCCAAGAAGGGAGGGGTTTCTTT
NA | 14 | TRBJ1-2 | few | TRBV6-1 | CASSERLQDYGYTF | TGTGCCAGCAGTGAAAGATTACAGGATTATGGCTACACCTTC
TRBD2 | 11 | TRBJ2-3 | NA | TRBV20-1 | CSVAGGDTQYF | TGCAGTGTAGCGGGGGGGGATACGCAGTATTTT
NA | 14 | TRBJ2-7 | NA | TRBV4-2 | CASQATHPYNEQYF | TGTGCCAGCCAGGCCACCCATCCCTACAATGAGCAGTACTTC
NA | 14 | TRBJ2-1 | few | TRBV4-2 | CASSQGDFNNEQFF | TGTGCCAGCAGCCAAGGGGACTTTAACAATGAGCAGTTCTTC
TRBD1 | 12 | TRBJ2-1 | NA | TRBV7-2 | CASSLRQGKQFF | TGTGCCAGCAGCTTGCGACAGGGGAAGCAGTTCTTC
NA | 14 | TRBJ2-1 | NA | TRBV14 | CASSQDLGGSWQFF | TGTGCCAGCAGCCAAGATTTGGGGGGAAGTTGGCAGTTCTTC
NA | 13 | TRBJ1-1 | NA | TRBV2 | CASSEEVGTEAFF | TGTGCCAGCAGTGAGGAGGTGGGAACTGAAGCTTTCTTT
NA | 16 | TRBJ1-2 | many | TRBV5-1 | CASSPYGQLVNYGYTF | TGCGCCAGCAGCCCTTATGGACAGCTAGTCAACTATGGCTACACCTTC
TRBD1 | 16 | TRBJ1-2 | few | TRBV10-3 | CAISGYRDSSNYGYTF | TGTGCCATCAGTGGATATCGGGACAGCTCTAACTATGGCTACACCTTC
NA | 17 | TRBJ2-1 | many | TRBV29-1 | CSVEYRERISRYNEQFF | TGCAGCGTTGAGTACAGGGAGAGAATCAGTCGATACAATGAGCAGTTCTTC
NA | 15 | TRBJ2-3 | once | TRBV9 | CASSVSSELTDTQYF | TGTGCCAGCAGCGTAAGCTCAGAACTCACAGATACGCAGTATTTT
NA | 14 | TRBJ2-7 | NA | TRBV7-3 | CASSLGAAYNEQYF | TGTGCCAGCAGCTTAGGGGCAGCCTACAATGAGCAGTACTTC
NA | 16 | TRBJ2-3 | NA | TRBV27 | CASSTDFGEDPDTQYF | TGTGCCAGCAGTACCGACTTCGGGGAGGATCCAGATACGCAGTATTTT
NA | 15 | TRBJ1-2 | NA | TRBV4-1 | CASSQGGTGFYGYTF | TGCGCCAGCAGCCAAGGGGGTACAGGGTTCTATGGCTACACCTTC
NA | 16 | TRBJ1-1 | NA | TRBV9 | CASSRGGRHPNTEAFF | TGTGCCAGCAGCCGGGGGGGGCGGCACCCGAACACTGAAGCTTTCTTT
TRBD1 | 15 | TRBJ2-1 | NA | TRBV11-1 | CASSLGRQGVHKQFF | TGTGCCAGCAGCTTAGGCCGACAGGGTGTTCATAAGCAGTTCTTC
NA | 16 | TRBJ2-1 | NA | TRBV20-1 | CSANDPGGKFYNEQFF | TGCAGTGCTAACGACCCAGGGGGGAAGTTCTACAATGAGCAGTTCTTC